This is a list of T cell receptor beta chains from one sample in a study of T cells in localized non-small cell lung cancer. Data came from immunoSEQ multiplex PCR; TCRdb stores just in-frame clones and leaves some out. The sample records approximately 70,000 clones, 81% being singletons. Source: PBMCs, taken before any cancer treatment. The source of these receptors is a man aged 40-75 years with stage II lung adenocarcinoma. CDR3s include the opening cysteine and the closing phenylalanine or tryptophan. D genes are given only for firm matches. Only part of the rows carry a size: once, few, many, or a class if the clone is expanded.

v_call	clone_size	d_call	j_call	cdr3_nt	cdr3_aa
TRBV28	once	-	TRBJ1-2	TGTGCCAGCAGTCCGTCCGACGGGGGTGGCTACACCTTC	CASSPSDGGGYTF
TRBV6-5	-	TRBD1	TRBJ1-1	TGTGCCAGCAGTTTTACAGGGGGGAACACTGAAGCTTTCTTT	CASSFTGGNTEAFF
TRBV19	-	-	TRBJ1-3	TGTGCCAGTAGTCCACTTACAGAATTTGGCTCTGGAAACACCATATATTTT	CASSPLTEFGSGNTIYF
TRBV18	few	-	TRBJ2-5	TGTGCCAGCTCACCACCTCACACCTTCCAAGAGACCCAGTACTTC	CASSPPHTFQETQYF
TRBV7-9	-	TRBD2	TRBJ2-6	TGTGCCAGCCGGGGGGGGACCGGGAGCTCCGGGGCCAACGTCCTGACTTTC	CASRGGTGSSGANVLTF
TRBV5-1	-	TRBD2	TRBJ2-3	TGCGCCAGCAGCTTGGTACCGGCGGCGACTAGCGGCCCAGATACGCAGTATTTT	CASSLVPAATSGPDTQYF
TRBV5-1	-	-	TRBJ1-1	TGCGCCAGCAGCTTGGTTGGAGGGGGTGAAGCTTTCTTT	CASSLVGGGEAFF
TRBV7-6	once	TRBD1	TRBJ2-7	TGTGCCAGCAGCGCCGGGACAGGGAATAGCGAGCAGTACTTC	CASSAGTGNSEQYF
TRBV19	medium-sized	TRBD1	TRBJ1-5	TGTGCCAGTAGTTCGGCAGGGGGCGCGGGACAGCCCCAGCATTTT	CASSSAGGAGQPQHF
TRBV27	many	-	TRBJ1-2	TGTGCCAGCAGTCGGTTGGGGGTAATTGGCTACACCTTC	CASSRLGVIGYTF
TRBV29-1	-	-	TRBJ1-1	TGCAGCGTTGAAGGGAGGGGGAGCACTGAAGCTTTCTTT	CSVEGRGSTEAFF
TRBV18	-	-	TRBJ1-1	TGTGCCAGCTCACCACAGGGGGTTGAAGCTTTCTTT	CASSPQGVEAFF
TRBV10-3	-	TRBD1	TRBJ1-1	TGTGCCATCAGTGAAGGGACAGGCCTTGAAGCTTTCTTT	CAISEGTGLEAFF
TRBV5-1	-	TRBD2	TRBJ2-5	TGCGCCAGCAGCTTGGCCGGACTAGCGGGAGAGACCCAGTACTTC	CASSLAGLAGETQYF
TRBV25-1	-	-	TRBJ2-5	TGTGCCAGCAGTGATGCTGGGGGCAAGACCCAGTACTTC	CASSDAGGKTQYF
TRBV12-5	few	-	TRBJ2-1	TGTGCTAGTGGGATCGGCACAGGTAGGGAGTTCTTC	CASGIGTGREFF
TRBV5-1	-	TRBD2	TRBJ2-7	TGCGCCAGCAGCCTGACTAGCGGGAGGGCCCTCGGTTACGAGCAGTACTTC	CASSLTSGRALGYEQYF
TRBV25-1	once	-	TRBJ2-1	TGTCCTTTAGCGGCAGCCTACAATGAGCAGTTCTTC	CPLAAAYNEQFF
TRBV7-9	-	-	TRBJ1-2	TGTGCCAGCAGCCCAACCATTAAGAGGATGGAAGACTATGGCTACACCTTC	CASSPTIKRMEDYGYTF
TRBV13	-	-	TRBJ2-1	TGTGCCAGCAGCTCACGGAACGGGGGCTCCTACAATGAGCAGTTCTTC	CASSSRNGGSYNEQFF
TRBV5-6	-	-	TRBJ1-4	TGTGCCAGCAGCTTGTGGTGGAGGAATGAAAAACTGTTTTTT	CASSLWWRNEKLFF
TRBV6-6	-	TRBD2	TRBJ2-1	TGTGCCAGCAGTATCCGACTAGCGGGGTACAATGAGCAGTTCTTC	CASSIRLAGYNEQFF
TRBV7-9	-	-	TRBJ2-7	TGTGCCAGCAGTCCCAGGGTTAGCTCCTACGAGCAGTACTTC	CASSPRVSSYEQYF
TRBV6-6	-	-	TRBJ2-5	TGTGCCAGCAGCCTTGGACAGCAAGAGACCCAGTACTTC	CASSLGQQETQYF
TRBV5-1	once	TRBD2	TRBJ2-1	TGCGCCAGCAGTCCGGGGACTAGCGGGAGTAGTGAGCAGTTCTTC	CASSPGTSGSSEQFF
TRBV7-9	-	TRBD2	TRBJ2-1	TGTGCCAGCAGCTCCGGGACTAGCGGTCACAATGAGCAGTTCTTC	CASSSGTSGHNEQFF
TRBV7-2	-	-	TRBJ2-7	TGTGCCAGCAGCCCAGAGAGGTACGAGCAGTACTTC	CASSPERYEQYF
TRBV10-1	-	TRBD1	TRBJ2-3	TGCGCCAGCAGTAGGGACAGCTACACAGATACGCAGTATTTT	CASSRDSYTDTQYF
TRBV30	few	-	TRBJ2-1	TGTGCCTGGAGCGGCGGAAGTGTGAGTGAGCAGTTCTTC	CAWSGGSVSEQFF
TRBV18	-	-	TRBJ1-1	TGTGCCAGCTCACTTAAAACAGCGAACACTGAAGCTTTCTTT	CASSLKTANTEAFF
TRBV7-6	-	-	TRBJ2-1	TGTGCCAGCTTCGATCACTTGTGGGAGCAGTTCTTC	CASFDHLWEQFF
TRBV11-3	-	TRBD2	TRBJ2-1	TGTGCCAGCAGCTTAATAGCGGGAGGCGCCGAGCAGTTCTTC	CASSLIAGGAEQFF
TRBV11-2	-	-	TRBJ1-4	TGTGCCAGCAGCATCGGAACGGTTGAAAAACTGTTTTTT	CASSIGTVEKLFF
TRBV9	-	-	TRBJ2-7	TGTGCCAGCAGCCCCCGCCCCTCCTACGAGCAGTACTTC	CASSPRPSYEQYF
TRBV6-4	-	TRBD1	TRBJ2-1	TGTGCCAGCAGCCCTGACAGGGGCAGGGGTGAGCAGTTCTTC	CASSPDRGRGEQFF
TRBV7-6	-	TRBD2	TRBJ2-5	TGTGCCAGCAGCTTATACGGGAGGGGGTCACGGGAGACCCAGTACTTC	CASSLYGRGSRETQYF
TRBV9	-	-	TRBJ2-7	TGTGCCAGCAGCCCCTCACTAGGAGCCAGGGAGCAGTACTTC	CASSPSLGAREQYF
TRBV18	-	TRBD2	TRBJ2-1	TGTGCCAGCTCACCATCGGGCGGGAGGATTGACAATGAGCAGTTCTTC	CASSPSGGRIDNEQFF
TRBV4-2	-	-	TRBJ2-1	TGTGCCAGCAGCCAACATTTCAATGAGCAGTTCTTC	CASSQHFNEQFF
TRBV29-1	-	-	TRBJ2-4	TGCAGCGTCGCCCCTGGACTACAAGCCAAAAACATTCAGTACTTC	CSVAPGLQAKNIQYF
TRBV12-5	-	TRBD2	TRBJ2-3	TGTGCTAGTGGTCGTCCAGCTAGCGGGAGGGGCACAGATACGCAGTATTTT	CASGRPASGRGTDTQYF
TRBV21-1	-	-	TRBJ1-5	TGTGCCAGCAGTTTGAGAATAACAAGCAATCAGCCCCAGCATTTT	CASSLRITSNQPQHF
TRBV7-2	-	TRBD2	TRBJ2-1	TGTGCCAGCAGCTTAGCTAGTCAACTAGCGGGAGCGGGGGATGAGCAGTTCTTC	CASSLASQLAGAGDEQFF
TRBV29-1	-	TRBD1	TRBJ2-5	TGCAGCGTTGAAGGGAGGGACAGGAGGGAGACCCAGTACTTC	CSVEGRDRRETQYF
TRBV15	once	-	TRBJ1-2	TGTGCCACCAGCAGAGATAGAGGCTATGGCTACACCTTC	CATSRDRGYGYTF
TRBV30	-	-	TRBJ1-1	TGTGCCTGGAGTGTAGACGGTCTCGGTGAAGCTTTCTTT	CAWSVDGLGEAFF
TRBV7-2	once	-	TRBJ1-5	TGTGCCAGCAGCTTAGGGACAGTTAATAGCAATCAGCCCCAGCATTTT	CASSLGTVNSNQPQHF
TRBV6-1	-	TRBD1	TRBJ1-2	TGTGCCAGCAGGGACAGGCCGTATGGCTACACCTTC	CASRDRPYGYTF
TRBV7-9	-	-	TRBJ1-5	TGTGCCAGCAGCTTAGGGGGGGGACAGCCCCAGCATTTT	CASSLGGGQPQHF
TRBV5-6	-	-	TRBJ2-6	TGTGCCAGCAGCTTGGTTAGGGGCCTCCGCTCTGGGGCCAACGTCCTGACTTTC	CASSLVRGLRSGANVLTF
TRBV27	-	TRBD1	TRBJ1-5	TGTGCCAGCAGTTTATCGGGGACAGTCAATCAGCCCCAGCATTTT	CASSLSGTVNQPQHF
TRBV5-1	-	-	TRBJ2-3	TGCGCCAGCAAAAGTAGGGGAAATACGCAGTATTTT	CASKSRGNTQYF
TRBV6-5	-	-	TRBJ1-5	TGTGCCAGCAGTTACTCGCGTGATAGCAATCAGCCCCAGCATTTT	CASSYSRDSNQPQHF
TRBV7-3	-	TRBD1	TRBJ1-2	TGTGCCAGCAGCTTCCGGGACAGTAACTATGGCTACACCTTC	CASSFRDSNYGYTF
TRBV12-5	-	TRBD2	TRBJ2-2	TGTGCTAGTGGTTTGGTACAGGCTACTACTAGCGGGAGGTACACCGGGGAGCTGTTTTTT	CASGLVQATTSGRYTGELFF
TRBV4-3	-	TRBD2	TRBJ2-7	TGCGCCAGCAGCCAAGATCCCACGACTAGCGGCAACACCCGCGAGCAGTACTTC	CASSQDPTTSGNTREQYF
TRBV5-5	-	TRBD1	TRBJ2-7	TGTGCCAGCAGCCCGACGGACAGGGGGCCTGAGCAGTACTTC	CASSPTDRGPEQYF
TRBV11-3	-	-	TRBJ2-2	TGTGCCAGCAGCTTAGGTCTAGCCTCCGGGGAGCTGTTTTTT	CASSLGLASGELFF
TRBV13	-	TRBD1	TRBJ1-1	TGTGCCAGCAGCGCGACAGGGTTAATGAACACTGAAGCTTTCTTT	CASSATGLMNTEAFF
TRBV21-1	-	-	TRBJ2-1	TGTGCCAGCAGCAGCGGGACTAGCGGGAGCTCTTACAATGAGCAGTTCTTC	CASSSGTSGSSYNEQFF